This entry lists 19 T cell receptor beta chains sequenced from one sample in a study of blood T cell repertoires in COVID-19 (dated by TCRdb to about 2020). The library was produced with the immunoSEQ multiplex PCR assay. In its TCRdb copy, this immuneACCESS table keeps in-frame sequences only and misses some clones. Where compared with another copy, unresolved V genes explain less than half of these, and the others have no known cause. The sample table holds under 350,000 clones, of which roughly 85% were seen once. Of the sample, approximately 4% falls within the top ten clones. The sample taken for sequencing was PBMCs or T cells enriched from blood (not recorded which). The receptors come from a woman aged 40 to 50 with acute COVID-19.

In this sample, this clone turned up once. The chain couples TRBV4-3 to TRBJ2-2; 9 bases are shared with TRBD1. V shed 5 bases and J 5 bases; nucleotides not matched to a gene: 6. CDR1 is LGHNA and CDR2 is YSLEER in the germline V gene. The CDR3 runs 15 residues. The CDR3 DNA sequence: TGCGCCAGCAGCTCGGACAGGGGATGGACCGGGGAGCTGTTTTTT. It encodes CASSSDRGWTGELFF.

The rearrangement links TRBV5-1 to TRBJ2-6; TRBD2 matches 7 bases. The V gene end was trimmed by 0 bases and the J gene end by 4 bases; junction bases not matched to a gene: 4. Germline-derived CDR1 and CDR2 are SGHRS and YFSETQ. The CDR3 spans 16 residues. The CDR3 here is CASSLGGGPGANVLTF. CDR3 sequence (DNA): TGCGCCAGCAGCTTGGGGGGAGGGCCCGGGGCCAACGTCCTGACTTTC.

This clone was found once. The V call is TRBV4-2, the J call TRBJ2-1; TRBD2 agrees at 8 bases. This CDR3 region has 16 residues. Per germline, CDR1 LGHNA and CDR2 YNFKEQ. V was clipped by 0 bases and J by 6 bases; unmatched bases: 7. The CDR3 reads CASSQDPLAGFNEQFF. The CDR3 nucleotides read TGTGCCAGCAGCCAAGATCCCCTAGCGGGCTTCAATGAGCAGTTCTTC.

The chain has TRBV28 and TRBJ1-4, with D possibly being TRBD1 (6 bases). V dropped 1 base and J dropped 7 bases, with 16 bases sitting between them. The CDR3 spans 16 residues. Germline assignment: CDR1 MDHEN and CDR2 SYDVKM. CDR3 DNA sequence: TGTGCCAGCAGTTTATTTCCGGGACAAATAAGTGAAAAACTGTTTTTT. It yields the protein CASSLFPGQISEKLFF. Full variable domain (rest looked up from reference TRBV28 and TRBJ1-4): DVKVTQSSRYLVKRTGEKVFLECVQDMDHENMFWYRQDPGLGLRLIYFSYDVKMKEKGDIPEGYSVSREKKERFSLILESASTNQTSMYLCASSLFPGQISEKLFFGSGTQLSVL.

The chain links TRBV11-2 to TRBJ2-5; TRBD2 aligns across 9 bases. Per the germline V gene, CDR1 is SGHAT and CDR2 is FQNNGV. V was clipped by 3 bases and J by 5 bases; unmatched bases: 4. The CDR3 runs to 14 residues. Written as DNA, the CDR3 is TGTGCCAGCAGCTTGGCTAGCGGGATTGAGACCCAGTACTTC. Translating it yields CASSLASGIETQYF.

This sequence joins TRBV19 and TRBJ2-6; the D is unclear. The CDR3 is made up of 17 amino acids. The V and J ends lost 0 bases and 4 bases respectively, with 13 bases between them. Germline V gives CDR1 LNHDA, CDR2 SQIVND (reference sequence). The CDR3 DNA follows: TGTGCCAGTAGTATAGATGGCCCATCTCCGGGGGCCAACGTCCTGACTTTC. Protein product: CASSIDGPSPGANVLTF.

Comment on this clone: The junction departs from the called germline gene at one end, perhaps through a read error. This sequence joins TRBV9 and TRBJ2-5; perhaps TRBD2 as D (6 bases). Germline V lookup: CDR1 SGDLS, CDR2 YYNGEE. This CDR3 is built from 15 residues. CDR3 protein: CASSVGVSGQENQYF. In DNA form, the CDR3 reads TGTGCCAGCAGCGTAGGGGTTAGCGGACAAGAGAACCAGTACTTC.

This CDR3 reads CASSPTGGFGTGRTNYGYTF. CDR3 nucleotides: TGTGCCAGCAGCCCGACAGGGGGTTTTGGTACGGGAAGAACTAACTATGGCTACACCTTC. This chain links TRBV3-1 (or the pseudogene TRBV3-2) with TRBJ1-2; TRBD1 matches 9 bases. Germline CDR1 and CDR2: LGHDT and YNNKEL (reference sequence). The CDR3 contains 20 residues. The J segment lost 0 bases and the V segment lost 4 bases, leaving 18 bases of the junction unmatched.

V gene TRBV3-1 (or the pseudogene TRBV3-2) combines with J gene TRBJ2-1; 8 bases are a match to TRBD1. The CDR3 loop spans 16 amino acids. J gave up 3 bases and V 1 base, and 5 bases lay outside the gene matches. The germline V gene encodes CDR1 LGHDT and CDR2 YNNKEL (reference sequence). The CDR3 is CASSQVWTGRYNEQFF. DNA for the CDR3: TGTGCCAGCAGCCAAGTTTGGACAGGGCGCTACAATGAGCAGTTCTTC.

The count of this clone is one. The chain employs TRBV4-3 and TRBJ2-6; D perhaps matches TRBD2 (5 bases). Germline-derived CDR1 and CDR2 are LGHNA and YSLEER. The germline V and J ends were trimmed by 3 bases and 0 bases, with 6 bases remaining between them. This CDR3 spans 15 amino acids. The CDR3: CASSHEGSGANVLTF. Written as DNA, the CDR3 is TGCGCCAGCAGCCATGAGGGCTCTGGGGCCAACGTCCTGACTTTC.

The gene calls are TRBV15 and TRBJ1-3; perhaps TRBD1 as D (5 bases). Germline V CDR1 and CDR2: LNHNV, YYDKDF (reference sequence). Trimming stripped 1 base from V and 4 bases from J, with 11 bases between. The CDR3 is 15 amino acids. For the CDR3, the DNA is TGTGCCACCAGCAGAGCAAGGGGTCTCGGAAACACCATATATTTT. Translating gives CATSRARGLGNTIYF.

The chain links TRBV19 to TRBJ1-2, with D possibly matching TRBD1 (5 bases). The CDR3 runs to 12 residues. Germline CDR1 is LNHDA and CDR2 is SQIVND (reference sequence). The V end lost 7 bases, the J end lost 4 bases, and 10 bases lay between the germline ends. CDR3 sequence reads: CASTGGLYGYTF. DNA of the CDR3: TGTGCCAGTACCGGGGGACTCTATGGCTACACCTTC.

The genes are TRBV28 and TRBJ1-5; no definite D call. Germline V gene lookup returns CDR1 MDHEN and CDR2 SYDVKM. Deletions cut 6 bases from V and 5 bases from J, with 14 bases between. The CDR3 spans 14 residues. CDR3 nucleotide sequence: TGTGCCAGCAGGGCGGGAGGTCTCGATCAGCCCCAGCATTTT. Its protein product is CASRAGGLDQPQHF.

The genes are TRBV6-5 and TRBJ2-7, with 8 bases matching TRBD1. Per germline, CDR1 MNHEY and CDR2 SVGAGI. The CDR3 covers 14 residues. With 5 bases clipped from V and 6 bases from J, the junction kept 9 bases outside the gene matches. The CDR3 spells CASSTGTGFFEQYF. CDR3 DNA sequence: TGTGCCAGCAGTACCGGGACAGGCTTTTTCGAGCAGTACTTC.

J is TRBJ1-5 and V is TRBV2; D is ambiguous. Trimming pared 3 bases from V and 1 base from J, leaving 4 bases between. The V gene's germline CDR1 is SNHLY and CDR2 FYNNEI. The CDR3 loop spans 13 amino acids. The CDR3 coding sequence is TGTGCCAGCAGTGAGGAGAGCAATCAGCCCCAGCATTTT. This sequence encodes CASSEESNQPQHF.

The V gene is TRBV4-1, the J gene TRBJ1-4; TRBD1 is a possible D gene (6 bases). Deletions cut 4 bases from V and 7 bases from J, with 13 bases between. The CDR3 is 14 amino acids. Germline values: CDR1 MGHRA, CDR2 YSYEKL. The CDR3 nucleotides read TGCGCCAGCAGCCCCGGGACATGGGGTGAAAAACTGTTTTTT. It yields the protein CASSPGTWGEKLFF.

This chain connects TRBV9 to TRBJ1-1; D is ambiguous. Germline-derived CDR1 and CDR2 are SGDLS and YYNGEE. V gave up 4 bases and J gave up 10 bases, with 17 bases separating them. This CDR3 is 13 amino acids long. The chain's CDR3 is CASSPWVRDPAFF. CDR3 nucleotide sequence: TGTGCCAGCAGCCCGTGGGTGAGGGATCCAGCTTTCTTT.

The chain carries TRBV5-1 and TRBJ2-1, with a tentative D call TRBD2 (6 bases). The CDR3 has 15 residues. V lost 5 bases and J lost 5, with 17 bases in between. CDR1 and CDR2 from the germline V gene are SGHRS and YFSETQ. The chain's CDR3 is CASRFEAGINNEQFF. The CDR3 coding sequence is TGCGCCAGCAGATTCGAAGCGGGTATAAACAATGAGCAGTTCTTC.

This chain connects TRBV20-1 to TRBJ2-5; D unresolved. Trimming pared 3 bases from V and 2 bases from J, leaving 7 bases between. This CDR3 is built from 12 residues. CDR1 and CDR2 from the germline V gene are DFQATT and SNEGSKA (reference sequence). CDR3 in DNA: TGCAGTGCTAGTCTCAGACAAGAGACCCAGTACTTC. This sequence encodes CSASLRQETQYF.